The table lists the clone carrying this TCR beta chain with a count of one. The RNA input was roughly 0.45 to 1 ug, and it was reverse transcribed with random hexamers. Via MiXCR, TCRdb re-called the immunoSEQ multiplex PCR reads, giving one row per CDR3 protein. Among about 160,000 distinct CDR3 sequences listed, 93% were seen once. The record originates from a study of CD8 T cells in Susac syndrome. The CDR3 spans 12 residues. V lost 0 bases and J 9 bases, leaving 8 bases between the germline ends. Germline V gives CDR1 SGHTA, CDR2 FQGNSA. The V call is TRBV7-2, the J call TRBJ2-5; maybe TRBD2 (6 bases). The receptor's source is a human donor in good health. Material: CD4+ T cells from PBMCs. The CDR3 is CASSLAGLPQYF. In DNA, the CDR3 is TGTGCCAGCAGCTTAGCGGGACTCCCCCAGTACTTC.